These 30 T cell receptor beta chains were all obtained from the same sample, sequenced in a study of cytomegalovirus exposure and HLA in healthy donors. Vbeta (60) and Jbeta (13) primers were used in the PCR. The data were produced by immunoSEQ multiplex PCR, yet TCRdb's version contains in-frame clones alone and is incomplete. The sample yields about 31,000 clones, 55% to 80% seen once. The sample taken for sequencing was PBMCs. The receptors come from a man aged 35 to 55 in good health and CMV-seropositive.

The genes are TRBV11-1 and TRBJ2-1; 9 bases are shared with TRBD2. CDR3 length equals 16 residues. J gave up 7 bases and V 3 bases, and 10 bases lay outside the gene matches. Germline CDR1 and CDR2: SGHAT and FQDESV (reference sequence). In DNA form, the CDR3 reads TGTGCCAGCAGCTTGGGCTCAAGCGGGGGGCGGAATGAGCAGTTCTTC. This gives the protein CASSLGSSGGRNEQFF.

This CDR3 is CASAGGDYGYTF. The DNA for the CDR3 is TGTGCCAGCGCAGGGGGTGACTATGGCTACACCTTC. The chain combines TRBV6-6 with TRBJ1-2; 7 nucleotides agree with TRBD1. Germline CDR1 MNHNY, CDR2 SVGAGI (reference sequence). The V gene end was trimmed by 8 bases and the J gene end by 3 bases; junction bases not matched to a gene: 3. The CDR3 is 12 amino acids.

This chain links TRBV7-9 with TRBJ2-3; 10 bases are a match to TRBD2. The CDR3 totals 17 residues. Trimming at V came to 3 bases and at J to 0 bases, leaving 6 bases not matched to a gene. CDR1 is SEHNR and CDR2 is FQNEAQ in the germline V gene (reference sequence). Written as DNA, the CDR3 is TGTGCCAGCAGCTTCACTCTAGCGGGGGCAAGCACAGATACGCAGTATTTT. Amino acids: CASSFTLAGASTDTQYF.

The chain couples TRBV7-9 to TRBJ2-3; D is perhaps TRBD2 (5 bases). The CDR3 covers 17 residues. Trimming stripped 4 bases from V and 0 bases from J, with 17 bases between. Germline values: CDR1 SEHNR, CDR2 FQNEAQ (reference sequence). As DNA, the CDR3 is TGTGCCAGCAGCTCAACTCCAATAGCGAGGAGCACAGATACGCAGTATTTT. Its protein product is CASSSTPIARSTDTQYF.

In nucleotides, the CDR3 is TGTGCCAGCAGTTTCGGCCCGACATCCTCCTACGAGCAGTACTTC. Translating gives CASSFGPTSSYEQYF. This chain links TRBV27 with TRBJ2-7; D remains ambiguous. This CDR3 has 15 residues. The V gene lost 3 bases and the J gene lost 0 bases, with 12 bases spanning the gap. Germline values: CDR1 MNHEY, CDR2 SMNVEV (reference sequence).

CDR3 protein: CAWSRGGSGANVLTF. CDR3 bases: TGTGCCTGGAGTCGGGGAGGCTCTGGGGCCAACGTCCTGACTTTC. This chain joins TRBV30 and TRBJ2-6; TRBD2 might be the D (6 bases). V lost 2 bases to trimming and J lost 0 bases, with 8 bases between them. The CDR3 has 15 residues. Germline-derived CDR1 and CDR2 are GTSNPN and SVGIG (reference sequence).

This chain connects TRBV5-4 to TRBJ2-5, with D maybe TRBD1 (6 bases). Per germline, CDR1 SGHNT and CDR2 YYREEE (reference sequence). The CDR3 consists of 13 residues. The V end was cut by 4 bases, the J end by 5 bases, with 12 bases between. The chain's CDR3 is CASSSTGKETQYF. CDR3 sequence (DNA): TGTGCCAGCAGCAGCACAGGGAAGGAGACCCAGTACTTC.

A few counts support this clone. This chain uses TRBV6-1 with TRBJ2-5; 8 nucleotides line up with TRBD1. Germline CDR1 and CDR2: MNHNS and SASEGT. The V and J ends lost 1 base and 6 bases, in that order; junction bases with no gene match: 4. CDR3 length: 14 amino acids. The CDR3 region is CASSEGQGRQTQYF. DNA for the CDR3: TGTGCCAGCAGTGAAGGACAGGGGAGGCAGACCCAGTACTTC.

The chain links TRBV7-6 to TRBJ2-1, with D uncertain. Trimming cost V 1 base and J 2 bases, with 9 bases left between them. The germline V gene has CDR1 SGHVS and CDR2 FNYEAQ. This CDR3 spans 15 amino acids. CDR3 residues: CASSLGLAPYNEQFF. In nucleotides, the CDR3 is TGTGCCAGCAGCTTAGGTCTGGCCCCCTACAATGAGCAGTTCTTC.

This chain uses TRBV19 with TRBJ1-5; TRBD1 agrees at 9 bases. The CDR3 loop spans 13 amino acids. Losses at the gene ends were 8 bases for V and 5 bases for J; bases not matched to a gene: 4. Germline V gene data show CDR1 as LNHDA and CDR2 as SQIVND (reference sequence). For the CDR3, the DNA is TGTGCCAGTTGGGGACAGGGTTATCAGCCCCAGCATTTT. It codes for CASWGQGYQPQHF.

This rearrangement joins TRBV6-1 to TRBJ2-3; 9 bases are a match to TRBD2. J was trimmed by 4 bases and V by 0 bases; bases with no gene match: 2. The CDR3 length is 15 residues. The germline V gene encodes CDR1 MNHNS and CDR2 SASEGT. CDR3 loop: CASSEAAGGPDTQYF. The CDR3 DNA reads TGTGCCAGCAGTGAAGCGGCGGGGGGGCCAGATACGCAGTATTTT.

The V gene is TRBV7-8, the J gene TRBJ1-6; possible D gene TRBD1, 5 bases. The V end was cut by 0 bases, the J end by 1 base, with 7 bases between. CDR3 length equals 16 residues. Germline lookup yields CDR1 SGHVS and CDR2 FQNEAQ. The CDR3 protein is CASSLADRSYNSPLHF. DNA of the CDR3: TGTGCCAGCAGCTTAGCCGACAGATCCTATAATTCACCCCTCCACTTT.

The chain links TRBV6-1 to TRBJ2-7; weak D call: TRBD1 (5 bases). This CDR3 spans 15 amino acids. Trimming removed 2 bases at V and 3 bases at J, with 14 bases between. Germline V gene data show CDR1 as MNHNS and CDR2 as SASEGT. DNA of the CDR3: TGTGCCAGCAGTGAAAGGGGCGGCAGGGTCTACGAGCAGTACTTC. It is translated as CASSERGGRVYEQYF.

The CDR3 reads CASSPIAGGRDEQFF. In nucleotides, the CDR3 is TGCGCCAGCAGCCCGATAGCGGGGGGCAGGGATGAGCAGTTCTTC. This sequence joins TRBV5-1 and TRBJ2-1, with TRBD2 matching 10 bases. Germline loops: CDR1 SGHRS, CDR2 YFSETQ. The CDR3 consists of 15 residues. The trim removed 4 bases at V and 8 bases at J, leaving 9 bases unmatched.

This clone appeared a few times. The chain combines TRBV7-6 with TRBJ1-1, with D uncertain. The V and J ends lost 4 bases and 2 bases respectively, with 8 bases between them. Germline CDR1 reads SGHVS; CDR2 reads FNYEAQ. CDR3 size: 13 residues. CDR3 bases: TGTGCCAGCAGCTCTCAGGAAAACACTGAAGCTTTCTTT. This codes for CASSSQENTEAFF.

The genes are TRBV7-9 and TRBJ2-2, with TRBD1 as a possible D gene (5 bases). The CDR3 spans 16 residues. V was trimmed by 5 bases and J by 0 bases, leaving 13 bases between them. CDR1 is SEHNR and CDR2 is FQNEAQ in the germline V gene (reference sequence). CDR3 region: CASSRRVGANTGELFF. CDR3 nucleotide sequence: TGTGCCAGCAGCCGCAGGGTGGGTGCGAACACCGGGGAGCTGTTTTTT.

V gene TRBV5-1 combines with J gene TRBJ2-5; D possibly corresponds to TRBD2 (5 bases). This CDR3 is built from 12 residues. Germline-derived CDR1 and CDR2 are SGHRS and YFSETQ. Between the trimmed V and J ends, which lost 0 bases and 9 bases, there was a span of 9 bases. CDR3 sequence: CASSLDREPQYF. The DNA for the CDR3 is TGCGCCAGCAGCTTGGACCGGGAACCCCAGTACTTC.

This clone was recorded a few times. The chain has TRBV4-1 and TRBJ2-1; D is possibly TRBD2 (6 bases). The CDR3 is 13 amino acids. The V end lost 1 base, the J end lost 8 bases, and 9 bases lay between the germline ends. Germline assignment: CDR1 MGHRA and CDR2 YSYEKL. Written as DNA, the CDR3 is TGCGCCAGCAGCCAAGTCGGCGGGGATGAGCAGTTCTTC. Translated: CASSQVGGDEQFF.

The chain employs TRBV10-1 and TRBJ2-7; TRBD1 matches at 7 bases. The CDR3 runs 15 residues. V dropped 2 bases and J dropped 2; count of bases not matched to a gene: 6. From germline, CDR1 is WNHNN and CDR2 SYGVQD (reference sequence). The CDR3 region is CASSEGLQGTYEQYF. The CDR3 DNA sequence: TGCGCCAGCAGTGAGGGTCTACAGGGGACCTACGAGCAGTACTTC.

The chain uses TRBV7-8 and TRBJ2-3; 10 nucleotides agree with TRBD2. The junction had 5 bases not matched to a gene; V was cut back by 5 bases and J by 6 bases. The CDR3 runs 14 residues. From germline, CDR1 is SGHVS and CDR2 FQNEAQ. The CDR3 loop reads CASSLTSGADTQYF. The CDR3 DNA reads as TGTGCCAGCAGCCTCACTAGCGGGGCGGATACGCAGTATTTT.

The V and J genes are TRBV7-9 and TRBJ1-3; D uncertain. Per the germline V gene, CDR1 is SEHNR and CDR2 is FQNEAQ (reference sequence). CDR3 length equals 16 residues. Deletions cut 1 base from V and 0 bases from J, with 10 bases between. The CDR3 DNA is TGTGCCAGCAGCTTAGGTGGCTTTTTCTCTGGAAACACCATATATTTT. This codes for CASSLGGFFSGNTIYF. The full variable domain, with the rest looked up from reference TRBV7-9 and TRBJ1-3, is DTGVSQNPRHKITKRGQNVTFRCDPISEHNRLYWYRQTLGQGPEFLTYFQNEAQLEKSRLLSDRFSAERPKGSFSTLEIQRTEQGDSAMYLCASSLGGFFSGNTIYFGEGSWLTVV.

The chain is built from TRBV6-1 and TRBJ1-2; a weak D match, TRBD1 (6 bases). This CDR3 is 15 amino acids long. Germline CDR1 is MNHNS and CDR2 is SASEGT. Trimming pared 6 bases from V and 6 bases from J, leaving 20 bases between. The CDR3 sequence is CASREGKAGENGYTF. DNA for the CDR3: TGTGCCAGCAGAGAGGGAAAGGCAGGGGAGAATGGCTACACCTTC.

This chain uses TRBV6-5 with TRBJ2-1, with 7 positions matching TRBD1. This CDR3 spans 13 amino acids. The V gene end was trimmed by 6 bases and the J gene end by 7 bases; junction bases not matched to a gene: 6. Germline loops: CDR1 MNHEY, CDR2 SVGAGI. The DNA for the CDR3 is TGTGCCAGCAGCCGGGACAGAGGGAATGAGCAGTTCTTC. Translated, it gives CASSRDRGNEQFF.

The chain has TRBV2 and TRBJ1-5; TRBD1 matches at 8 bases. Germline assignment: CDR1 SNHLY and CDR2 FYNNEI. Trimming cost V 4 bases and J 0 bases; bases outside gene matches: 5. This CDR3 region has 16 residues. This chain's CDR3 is CASSADRVNSNQPQHF. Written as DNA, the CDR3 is TGTGCCAGCAGTGCGGACAGGGTGAATAGCAATCAGCCCCAGCATTTT.

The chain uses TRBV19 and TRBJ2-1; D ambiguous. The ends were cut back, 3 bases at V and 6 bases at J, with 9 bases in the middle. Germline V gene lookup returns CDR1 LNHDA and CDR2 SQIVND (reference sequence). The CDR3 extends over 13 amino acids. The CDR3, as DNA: TGTGCCAGTAGTATGAATTCGGGCAATGAGCAGTTCTTC. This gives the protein CASSMNSGNEQFF.

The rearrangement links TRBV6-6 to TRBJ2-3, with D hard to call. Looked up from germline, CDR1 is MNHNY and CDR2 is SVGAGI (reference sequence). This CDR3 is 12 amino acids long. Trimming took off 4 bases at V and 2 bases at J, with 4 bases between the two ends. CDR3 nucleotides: TGTGCCAGCAGTTTATACACAGATACGCAGTATTTT. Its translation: CASSLYTDTQYF.

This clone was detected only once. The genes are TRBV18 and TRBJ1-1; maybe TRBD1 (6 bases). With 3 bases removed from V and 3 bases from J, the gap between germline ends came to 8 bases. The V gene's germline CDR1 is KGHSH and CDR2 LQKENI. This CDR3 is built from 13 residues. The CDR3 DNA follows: TGTGCCAGCTCACCCCAGGGGTACACTGAAGCTTTCTTT. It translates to CASSPQGYTEAFF. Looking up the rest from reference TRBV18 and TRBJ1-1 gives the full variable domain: NAGVMQNPRHLVRRRGQEARLRCSPMKGHSHVYWYRQLPEEGLKFMVYLQKENIIDESGMPKERFSAEFPKEGPSILRIQQVVRGDSAAYFCASSPQGYTEAFFGQGTRLTVV.

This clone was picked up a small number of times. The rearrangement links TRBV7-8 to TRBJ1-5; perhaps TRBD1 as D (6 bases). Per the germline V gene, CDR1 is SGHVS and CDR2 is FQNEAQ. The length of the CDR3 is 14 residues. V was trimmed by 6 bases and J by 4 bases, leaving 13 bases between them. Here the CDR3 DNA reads TGTGCCAGCAGGGAGACAGGAAATAATCAGCCCCAGCATTTT. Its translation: CASRETGNNQPQHF.

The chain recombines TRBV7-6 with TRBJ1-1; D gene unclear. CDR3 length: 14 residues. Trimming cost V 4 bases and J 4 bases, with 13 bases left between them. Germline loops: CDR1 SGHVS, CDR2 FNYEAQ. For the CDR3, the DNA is TGTGCCAGCAGCTCCCGAGACTTGAGCACTGAAGCTTTCTTT. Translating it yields CASSSRDLSTEAFF.

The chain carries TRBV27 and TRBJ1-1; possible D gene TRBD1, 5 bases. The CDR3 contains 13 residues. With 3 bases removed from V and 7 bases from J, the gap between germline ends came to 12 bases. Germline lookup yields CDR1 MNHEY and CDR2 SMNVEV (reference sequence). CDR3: CASSFSGVGEAFF. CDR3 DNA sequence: TGTGCCAGCAGTTTTTCGGGGGTAGGTGAAGCTTTCTTT.